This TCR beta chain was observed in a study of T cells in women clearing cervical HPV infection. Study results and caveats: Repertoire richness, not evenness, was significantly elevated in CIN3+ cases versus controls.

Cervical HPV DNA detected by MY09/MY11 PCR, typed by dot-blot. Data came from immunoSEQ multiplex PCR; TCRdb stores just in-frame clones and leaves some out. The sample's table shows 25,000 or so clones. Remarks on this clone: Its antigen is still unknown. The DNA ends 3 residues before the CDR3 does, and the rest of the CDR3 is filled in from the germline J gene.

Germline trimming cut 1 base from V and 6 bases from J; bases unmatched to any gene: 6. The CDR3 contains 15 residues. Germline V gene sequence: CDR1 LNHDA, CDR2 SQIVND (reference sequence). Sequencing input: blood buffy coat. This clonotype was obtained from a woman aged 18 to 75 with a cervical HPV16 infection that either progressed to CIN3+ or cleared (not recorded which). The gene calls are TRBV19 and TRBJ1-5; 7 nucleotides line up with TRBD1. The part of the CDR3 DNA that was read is TGTGCCAGTAGTATAGGTACAGGGGTCGGTCAGCCC. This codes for CASSIGTGVGQP. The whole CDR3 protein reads CASSIGTGVGQPQHF.